The sequence of this T cell receptor beta chain was determined in a study of T cells after yellow fever vaccination. As TCR cDNA was made by 5'RACE template switching, a universal primer site and UMIs were added. TCRdb re-called the 5' RACE reads with MiXCR, one entry per CDR3 protein. This table holds 300,000 to 400,000 distinct CDR3 sequences, around 6.5% found once. About this clonotype: Its specificity is unknown.

The study's findings and limits: Researchers report a weaker secondary response that nonetheless peaked faster, day 5 versus 15.

V trimming: 11 bases; J trimming: 2 bases; junction bases outside the gene matches: 11. This CDR3 comprises 14 residues. Germline CDR1 LNHDA, CDR2 SQIVND (reference sequence). Sequences were derived from PBMCs, sampled 5 days after the yellow fever booster vaccination. This sequence was found in a man aged 25-40 years who received the YFV17D yellow fever vaccine. The chain recombines TRBV19 with TRBJ2-7; 8 nucleotides align to TRBD2. The CDR3 coding sequence is TGTGCCTCCGCCCGGGCGGGAGGAACCTACGAGCAGTACTTC. It is translated as CASARAGGTYEQYF. Drawing the rest from reference TRBV19 and TRBJ2-7, the complete variable domain is DGGITQSPKYLFRKEGQNVTLSCEQNLNHDAMYWYRQDPGQGLRLIYYSQIVNDFQKGDIAEGYSVSREKKESFPLTVTSAQKNPTAFYLCASARAGGTYEQYFGPGTRLTVT.